This T cell receptor (beta chain) was identified during a study of radiotherapy plus CTLA-4 blockade in lung cancer. Across the whole study: Objective responses arose in over 15% of patients, and 31% experienced disease control. Notes on the study in general: In blood, TCR clones derived from the tumor expanded after radiotherapy plus ipilimumab.

The germline V gene encodes CDR1 LNHDA and CDR2 SQIVND (reference sequence). This CDR3 spans 15 amino acids. V lost 5 bases to trimming and J lost 1 base; unmatched junction nucleotides: 1. This clone was counted between two and nine times. Its cognate antigen is unknown. The data were produced by immunoSEQ multiplex PCR, yet TCRdb's version contains in-frame clones alone and is incomplete. The table records about 53,000 clones, 70% to 90% of them present only once. The sequencing used peripheral blood, collected from a patient treated with radiotherapy plus ipilimumab. This sequence originates from a human donor with non-small cell lung cancer whose response to radiotherapy plus ipilimumab could not be evaluated. The rearrangement links TRBV19 to TRBJ1-3; 11 bases fit TRBD1. Here the CDR3 DNA reads TGTGCCAGTAGTGGACAGGGGGCATCTGGAAACACCATATATTTT. Its translation: CASSGQGASGNTIYF.